A single sample gave rise to the 18 T cell receptor beta chains below, sequenced in a study of shared clonotypes between healthy human individuals. Sequencing used immunoSEQ multiplex PCR; TCRdb keeps in-frame clones, though not all of them. The sample comprises around 690,000 clones, less than 95% of which are singletons, and 34% rests with the top ten. The material sequenced was memory CD8+ T cells from PBMCs. Specified subset: CD45RO+ cells pooled with CCR7-negative TemRA cells. The source is a man aged 18 to 29 in good health. Some clones in this sample may be carry-over from other donors' samples.

The J gene is TRBJ2-7, the V gene TRBV4-1; tentatively, D is TRBD1 (6 bases). CDR1 MGHRA and CDR2 YSYEKL come from the germline V gene. The V gene lost 1 base and the J gene lost 3 bases, with 25 bases spanning the gap. The CDR3 covers 19 residues. The CDR3, as DNA: TGCGCCAGCAGCCAAGTCACCCCCCTCTCCGTCACAGGGCTCTACGAGCAGTACTTC. This sequence encodes CASSQVTPLSVTGLYEQYF.

V and J are TRBV9 and TRBJ1-2; D might be TRBD1 (6 bases). CDR1 is SGDLS, CDR2 YYNGEE, per germline. The CDR3 consists of 15 residues. The V end was cut by 4 bases, the J end by 0 bases, with 13 bases between. CDR3 sequence reads: CASSKRGESNYGYTF. The DNA of the CDR3 is TGTGCCAGCAGCAAGAGGGGGGAGTCTAACTATGGCTACACCTTC.

The J gene is TRBJ1-3, the V gene TRBV19; D is undetermined. This CDR3 comprises 14 residues. Trimming took off 3 bases at V and 4 bases at J, with 10 bases between the two ends. Germline loops: CDR1 LNHDA, CDR2 SQIVND (reference sequence). CDR3 amino acids: CASSIRGYGNTIYF. CDR3 sequence (DNA): TGTGCCAGTAGTATTCGAGGGTACGGAAACACCATATATTTT.

The chain uses TRBV7-4 and TRBJ1-5; D is perhaps TRBD1 (5 bases). Germline CDR1 reads SGHVT; CDR2 reads SQSDAQ. V was clipped by 1 base and J by 0 bases, with 16 bases between them. The CDR3 sequence is 18 residues long. The CDR3 reads CASSLDTTGDNSNQPQHF. The CDR3 DNA sequence: TGTGCCAGCAGCTTAGATACCACAGGCGACAATAGCAATCAGCCCCAGCATTTT.

As regards this clone: This CDR3 is also generated by other DNA sequences in the sample. The chain has TRBV4-3 and TRBJ2-7; 8 nucleotides line up with TRBD1. CDR3 length: 14 residues. Per the germline V gene, CDR1 is LGHNA and CDR2 is YSLEER. J lost 0 bases, V lost 4 bases, and 2 bases had no gene match. For the CDR3, the DNA is TGCGCCAGCAGCCCCGGGACAGGCTCCTACGAGCAGTACTTC. Protein: CASSPGTGSYEQYF.

The chain couples TRBV19 to TRBJ1-2; 9 positions agree with TRBD1. Germline V gene lookup returns CDR1 LNHDA and CDR2 SQIVND (reference sequence). J gave up 6 bases and V 2 bases, and 4 bases lay outside the gene matches. The CDR3 extends over 14 amino acids. CDR3 residues: CASSIRTGADGYTF. In DNA, the CDR3 is TGTGCCAGTAGTATAAGGACAGGGGCGGATGGCTACACCTTC.

The V call is TRBV13, the J call TRBJ1-3; weak D call: TRBD1 (5 bases). The CDR3 spans 16 residues. V gave up 3 bases and J gave up 2 bases, with 14 bases separating them. The V gene's germline CDR1 is PRHDT and CDR2 FYEKMQ (reference sequence). CDR3 sequence: CASSFVGGAAGNTIYF. The CDR3 DNA reads as TGTGCCAGCAGCTTTGTCGGAGGGGCGGCTGGAAACACCATATATTTT.

V and J are TRBV5-1 and TRBJ1-1; D is unresolved. The ends were cut back, 1 base at V and 1 base at J, with 14 bases in the middle. Per germline, CDR1 SGHRS and CDR2 YFSETQ. This CDR3 spans 16 amino acids. CDR3 residues: CASSLNGGPRNTEAFF. The DNA of the CDR3 is TGCGCCAGCAGCTTGAACGGTGGCCCAAGGAACACTGAAGCTTTCTTT.

The chain links TRBV7-8 to TRBJ2-7; D is possibly TRBD2 (6 bases). The CDR3 has 15 residues. V was clipped by 1 base and J by 1 base, with 11 bases between them. Germline V gene lookup returns CDR1 SGHVS and CDR2 FQNEAQ. The CDR3, as DNA: TGTGCCAGCAGCTTAGGTGCGGGACGGTCCTACGAGCAGTACTTC. The encoded protein is CASSLGAGRSYEQYF.

The chain recombines TRBV19 with TRBJ2-7; TRBD1 is a possible D gene (6 bases). Germline-derived CDR1 and CDR2 are LNHDA and SQIVND (reference sequence). The CDR3 is 14 residues long. V lost 5 bases, J lost 3 bases, and 14 bases lay in between. The CDR3 region is CASSPARGRYEQYF. CDR3 coding DNA: TGTGCCAGTAGTCCAGCCAGGGGCCGCTACGAGCAGTACTTC. The variable domain in full, with the rest retrieved from reference TRBV19 and TRBJ2-7, is DGGITQSPKYLFRKEGQNVTLSCEQNLNHDAMYWYRQDPGQGLRLIYYSQIVNDFQKGDIAEGYSVSREKKESFPLTVTSAQKNPTAFYLCASSPARGRYEQYFGPGTRLTVT.

This chain joins TRBV27 and TRBJ2-7; D possibly corresponds to TRBD2 (6 bases). Germline CDR1 reads MNHEY; CDR2 reads SMNVEV (reference sequence). The V gene lost 5 bases and the J gene lost 3 bases, with 17 bases spanning the gap. This CDR3 has 15 residues. Here the CDR3 reads CASSLTRTGDYEQYF. CDR3 bases: TGTGCCAGCAGTCTGACCCGGACGGGGGACTACGAGCAGTACTTC.

This chain joins TRBV6-1 and TRBJ2-7; 8 nucleotides line up with TRBD1. The CDR3 is 15 amino acids. The V segment lost 7 bases and the J segment 2 bases; nucleotides outside the gene matches: 10. CDR1 and CDR2 (germline): MNHNS, SASEGT. The CDR3 region is CASTFLDRDTYEQYF. DNA of the CDR3: TGTGCCAGCACCTTCTTGGACAGGGACACCTACGAGCAGTACTTC.

This chain connects TRBV28 to TRBJ1-5; no clear D. This CDR3 is 14 amino acids long. Germline-derived CDR1 and CDR2 are MDHEN and SYDVKM. The V end was cut by 2 bases, the J end by 1 base, with 6 bases between. The DNA of the CDR3 is TGTGCCAGCAGTTTAGTAGAAAGCAATCAGCCCCAGCATTTT. Its protein is CASSLVESNQPQHF.

This clone has only a few counts. V is TRBV30 and J is TRBJ1-1; maybe TRBD1 (6 bases). CDR1 and CDR2 (germline): GTSNPN, SVGIG (reference sequence). The CDR3 length is 13 residues. V was cut by 3 bases and J by 5 bases, with 13 bases left in between. As DNA, the CDR3 is TGTGCCTGGAGGGGGCAGGGGTGGACTGAAGCTTTCTTT. Its translation: CAWRGQGWTEAFF.

This clone has just one count. V and J are TRBV10-3 and TRBJ2-7; D is possibly TRBD2 (5 bases). The CDR3 runs 15 residues. V shed 7 bases and J shed 2 bases, with 18 bases lying between them. CDR1 is ENHRY, CDR2 SYGVKD, per germline. CDR3 in DNA: TGTGCCATCACCCCCACCCGGGGTCTTCCCTACGAGCAGTACTTC. This encodes CAITPTRGLPYEQYF.

The chain combines TRBV7-2 with TRBJ2-7; D tentatively fits TRBD1 or TRBD2 (6 bases each). Trimming stripped 3 bases from V and 0 bases from J, with 21 bases between. The CDR3 extends over 18 amino acids. The germline V gene encodes CDR1 SGHTA and CDR2 FQGNSA. CDR3 residues: CASSFRLGAGENSYEQYF. CDR3 sequence (DNA): TGTGCCAGCAGCTTCAGACTAGGAGCAGGGGAAAACTCCTACGAGCAGTACTTC. The complete variable domain, with remaining parts taken from reference TRBV7-2 and TRBJ2-7, reads GAGVSQSPSNKVTEKGKDVELRCDPISGHTALYWYRQSLGQGLEFLIYFQGNSAPDKSGLPSDRFSAERTGGSVSTLTIQRTQQEDSAVYLCASSFRLGAGENSYEQYFGPGTRLTVT.

The chain has TRBV4-1 and TRBJ2-7, with 11 bases identical to TRBD2. Germline V lookup: CDR1 MGHRA, CDR2 YSYEKL. The CDR3 has 18 amino acids. With V trimmed by 4 bases and J by 0 bases, 11 bases remained unmatched. DNA of the CDR3: TGCGCCAGCAGCCCAGCGGGGCTAGCGGGAGGCCTCTCCTACGAGCAGTACTTC. This translates into CASSPAGLAGGLSYEQYF.

The chain combines TRBV6-6 with TRBJ2-5; tentative D call: TRBD1 (6 bases). Germline CDR1 is MNHNY and CDR2 is SVGAGI (reference sequence). Between the trimmed V and J ends, which lost 3 bases and 4 bases, there was a span of 15 bases. CDR3 size: 15 residues. Here the CDR3 reads CASSYPTGNPETQYF. The CDR3 DNA reads as TGTGCCAGCAGTTATCCCACAGGGAACCCAGAGACCCAGTACTTC.